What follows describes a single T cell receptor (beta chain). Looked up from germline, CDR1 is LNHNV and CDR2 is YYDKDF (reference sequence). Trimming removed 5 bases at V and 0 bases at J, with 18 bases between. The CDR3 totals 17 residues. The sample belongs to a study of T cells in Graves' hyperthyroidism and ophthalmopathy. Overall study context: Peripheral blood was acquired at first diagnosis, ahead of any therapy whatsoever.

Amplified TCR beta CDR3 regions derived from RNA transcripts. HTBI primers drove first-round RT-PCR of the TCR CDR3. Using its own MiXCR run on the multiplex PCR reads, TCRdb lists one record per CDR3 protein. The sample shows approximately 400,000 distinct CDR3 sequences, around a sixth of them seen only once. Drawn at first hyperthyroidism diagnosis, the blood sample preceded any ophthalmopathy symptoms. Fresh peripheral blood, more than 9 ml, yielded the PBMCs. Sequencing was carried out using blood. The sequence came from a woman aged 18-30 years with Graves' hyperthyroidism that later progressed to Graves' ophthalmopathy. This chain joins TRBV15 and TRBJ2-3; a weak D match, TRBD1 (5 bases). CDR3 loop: CATSSRQILTSTDTQYF. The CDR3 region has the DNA TGTGCCACCAGCTCGCGACAGATACTGACTAGCACAGATACGCAGTATTTT.